This T cell receptor beta chain emerged from a study of spatial heterogeneity in lung cancer. In the study overall: Donors were 55 to 75 untreated early-stage non-small cell lung cancer patients.

Time point given: blood at routine non-recurrence follow-up after resection. Sequencing covered unsorted whole RNA taken from tumor, nontumor lung or frozen PBMC. MiXCR, run by TCRdb on the 5' RACE reads, gives a single entry per CDR3 protein. The profile shows 35,000 to 50,000 distinct CDR3 sequences, around 21% of them singletons. This CDR3 has 12 amino acids. V was shortened by 5 bases and J by 3 bases, with 11 bases between the two germline ends. CDR1 and CDR2 from the germline V gene are GTSNPN and SVGIG (reference sequence). General study points: Ubiquitous expanded tumor TCRs were observed in blood more at resection than follow-up.

This clonotype was seen a few times. The antigen is unknown. The chain recombines TRBV30 with TRBJ2-7; D unclear. The TCR sequence derives from a female donor with early-stage non-small cell lung cancer. The sample here was PBMCs, taken at follow-up. This CDR3 is CAWDSSVYEQYF. CDR3 DNA: TGTGCCTGGGACTCGAGCGTCTACGAGCAGTACTTC.